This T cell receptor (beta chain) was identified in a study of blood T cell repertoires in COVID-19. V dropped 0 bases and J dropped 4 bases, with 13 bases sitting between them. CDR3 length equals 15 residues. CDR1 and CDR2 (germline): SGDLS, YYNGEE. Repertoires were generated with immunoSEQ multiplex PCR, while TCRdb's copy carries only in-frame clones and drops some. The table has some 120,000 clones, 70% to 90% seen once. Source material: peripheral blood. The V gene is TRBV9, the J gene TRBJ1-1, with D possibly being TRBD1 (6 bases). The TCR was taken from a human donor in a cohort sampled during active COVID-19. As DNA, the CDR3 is TGTGCCAGCAGCGTAGACGGGGGGCGCGGCACTGAAGCTTTCTTT. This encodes CASSVDGGRGTEAFF. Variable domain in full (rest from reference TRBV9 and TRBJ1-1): DSGVTQTPKHLITATGQRVTLRCSPRSGDLSVYWYQQSLDQGLQFLIQYYNGEERAKGNILERFSAQQFPDLHSELNLSSLELGDSALYFCASSVDGGRGTEAFFGQGTRLTVV.